This T cell receptor beta chain is from a study of blood T cell repertoires in COVID-19. In the study overall: Acute and convalescent COVID-19 specimens originated in the United States, Italy and Spain.

The ends were cut back, 3 bases at V and 1 base at J, with 11 bases in the middle. The CDR3 has 15 amino acids. Germline V lookup: CDR1 KGHSH, CDR2 LQKENI. In the original processing: Amplification from reference gene primers served as the basis for estimated nucleated cell counts. Some clones are missing from TCRdb's copy, which holds only in-frame ones; the method was immunoSEQ multiplex PCR. V and J calls plus clone size are reproduced from that table; the DNA served to infer D and trimming. The sample has 150,000 to 200,000 clones; roughly 90% are singletons. Only one count was recorded for this clone. The study drew participants aged about 18 to 90 years from 20 to 30 US areas.

The chain joins TRBV18 to TRBJ2-3; no reliable D call. The receptor was derived from a human donor with acute COVID-19. The donor label of this sample is uncertain. Input material: PBMCs or T cells enriched from blood (not recorded which). CDR3 in DNA: TGTGCCAGCTCACCGAACGCCGCGGGCACAGATACGCAGTATTTT. Translation gives CASSPNAAGTDTQYF.